The clone carrying this T cell receptor beta chain was recorded a few times. The sample is drawn from a study of patients and donors after allogeneic stem cell transplantation. TCRdb itself ran the RT-PCR reads through MiXCR, one entry per CDR3 protein. The sample holds 390,000 or so distinct CDR3 sequences; around 16% are singletons and the top ten take 7% to 7.5%. Trimming shortened V by 6 bases and J by 4 bases, and 18 bases separated the two germline ends. Germline V lookup: CDR1 MNHNS, CDR2 SASEGT. The CDR3 length is 15 residues. The sequence came from a human donor who was either an allogeneic HSCT recipient or a stem cell or donor lymphocyte infusion donor (not recorded which). It is not recorded whose cells these are; they may come from a transplant donor. The specimen was blood, either unsorted or a sorted T cell fraction (not recorded which). The J gene is TRBJ1-1, the V gene TRBV6-1, with D maybe TRBD1 (6 bases). CDR3 sequence reads: CASSLPGEGGTEAFF. The CDR3 DNA follows: TGTGCCAGCAGCCTCCCCGGGGAGGGGGGCACTGAAGCTTTCTTT.